This entry describes one TCR beta chain. This clone occurred once. The antigen it binds to is not known. No base quality values were provided; no much bigger clone lies one nucleotide off. This record belongs to a study of immunodeficiency (dated by TCRdb to between 2018 and 2021). With regard to the full study: Repertoire analysis was done to look for VDJ recombination defects and oligoclonality. On the study overall, not on this receptor specifically: Based on top-100 and total clonotype frequencies, severe oligoclonality was found in patient CD8+ T cells but not in patient CD4+ T cells. Between patients and controls, productive entropy and V-J pairing of CD4+ T cells looked similar. In the entropy comparisons of patients against healthy controls, patients were shown as n=3 (open circles), and an effect of thymic development was suggested only as a possibility.

Between the V and J ends, shortened by 1 base and 1 base respectively, the junction contains 8 bases. Taken from the germline V gene (reference sequence), the CDR1 and CDR2 loops are LGHDT and YNNKEL. From the cysteine up to the phenylalanine, the CDR3 has a length of 14 residues. CDR3 DNA only is kept here, 42 bases in frame from base 1. Genomic DNA was extracted using the QIAamp DNA Blood Mini Kit and was submitted for immunoSEQ repertoire analysis. Multiplex PCR was used to amplify CDR3 regions from a standard amount of genomic DNA template. PCR products were sequenced on an Illumina platform. Under the source paper's analysis protocol: Alignment of sequences was done against a reference, and the V, D and J gene definitions came from IMGT. To get rid of PCR and sequencing errors, closely related sequences were merged using a nearest-neighbor clustering algorithm. V, D and J usage in productive unique and total sequences was analyzed using ImmunoSEQ Analyzer tools and R version 3.6.1. TCRdb mirrors the immuneACCESS table, restricted to in-frame sequences. Some clones are absent from its copies; in checked studies, under half trace to an unresolved V gene, and the reason for the others is unknown. That table furnishes V, J and clone size, whereas the DNA furnished D and trimming. This sample gives around 2,300 clones in total; more than 75% of them show up just once. The ten most abundant clones make up roughly 21% of the sample.

Naive CD4 T cells, and even more so naive CD8 T cells, were reduced in the patients, while effector memory subpopulations were expanded. Before TCR sequencing, CD3+CD4+ T cells were sorted from fresh PBMCs. The source of this sequence is a woman younger than 35 with POLD1 deficiency. The rearranged chain carries TRBV3-1 (or the pseudogene TRBV3-2) and TRBJ2-7, with a weak D call of TRBD2 (5 bases match). The specimen sequenced was CD4+ T cells from blood. The nucleotide sequence is given as TGTGCCAGCAGCCAAGCGGGAAGGTCCTACGAGCAGTACTTC. It is translated as CASSQAGRSYEQYF.